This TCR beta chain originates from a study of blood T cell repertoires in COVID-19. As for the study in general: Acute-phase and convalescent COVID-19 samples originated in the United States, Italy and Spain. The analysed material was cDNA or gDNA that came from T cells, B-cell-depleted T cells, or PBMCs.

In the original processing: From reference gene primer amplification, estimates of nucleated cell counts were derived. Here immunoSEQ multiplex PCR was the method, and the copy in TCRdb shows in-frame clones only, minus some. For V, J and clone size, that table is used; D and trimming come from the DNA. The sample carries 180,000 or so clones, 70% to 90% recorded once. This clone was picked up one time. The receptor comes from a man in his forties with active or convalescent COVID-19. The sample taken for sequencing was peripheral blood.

The CDR3 reads CASSTAGGGSNQPQHF. CDR3 in DNA: TGTGCCAGCAGCACTGCTGGGGGGGGAAGCAATCAGCCCCAGCATTTT. The rearrangement uses TRBV28 and TRBJ1-5; D might be TRBD1 (5 bases). V lost 6 bases and J lost 1, with 16 bases in between. The CDR3 extends over 16 amino acids. Germline V lookup: CDR1 MDHEN, CDR2 SYDVKM.